The 17 T cell receptor beta chains below were found in one sample sequenced in a study of OX40 agonist ivuxolimab in advanced cancers. Method: immunoSEQ multiplex PCR; TCRdb's copy keeps in-frame clones and lacks some. The sample holds about 46,000 clones; 65% to 85% are singletons and the top ten take 1.5% to 2%. Sequencing was performed on CD4+ or CD8+ T cells sorted from blood, taken in a trial of the OX40 agonist ivuxolimab. The receptor source for this set is an adult with an advanced solid tumor such as melanoma, head and neck, liver or kidney cancer.

The V gene is TRBV30, the J gene TRBJ1-1, with no clear D. Germline values: CDR1 GTSNPN, CDR2 SVGIG (reference sequence). This CDR3 spans 11 amino acids. V was clipped by 0 bases and J by 3 bases, with 2 bases between them. CDR3 loop: CAWSVYTEAFF. As DNA, the CDR3 is TGTGCCTGGAGTGTATACACTGAAGCTTTCTTT.

This rearrangement joins TRBV30 to TRBJ1-1; the D is unclear. The CDR3 totals 13 residues. Germline CDR1 reads GTSNPN; CDR2 reads SVGIG (reference sequence). V gave up 5 bases and J gave up 6 bases, with 16 bases separating them. CDR3 residues: CAWEVRLSAEAFF. DNA of the CDR3: TGTGCCTGGGAGGTCCGCTTGAGCGCTGAAGCTTTCTTT.

The chain employs TRBV5-4 and TRBJ1-1; D perhaps matches TRBD1 (6 bases). V lost 2 bases, J lost 7 bases, and 15 bases lay in between. CDR1 is SGHNT, CDR2 YYREEE, per germline (reference sequence). The CDR3 covers 14 residues. Here the CDR3 reads CASSFTGRHSEAFF. CDR3 nucleotide sequence: TGTGCCAGCAGCTTCACAGGGAGGCACAGTGAAGCTTTCTTT.

This clone counts as medium-sized. V is TRBV27 and J is TRBJ1-1, with D hard to call. This CDR3 has 14 residues. In germline, CDR1 is MNHEY, CDR2 SMNVEV (reference sequence). V was cut by 5 bases and J by 0 bases, with 10 bases left in between. The CDR3 is CASSPQSMNTEAFF. DNA for the CDR3: TGTGCCAGCAGTCCCCAGTCCATGAACACTGAAGCTTTCTTT.

This chain links TRBV5-6 with TRBJ1-4; D remains unclear. CDR3 length: 16 residues. Trimming removed 4 bases from V and 3 bases from J, with 16 bases in between. Looked up from germline, CDR1 is SGHDT and CDR2 is YYEEEE. CDR3 residues: CASSLGPFEANEKLFF. The CDR3 nucleotides are TGTGCCAGCAGCCTGGGTCCATTTGAAGCTAATGAAAAACTGTTTTTT.

V usage is TRBV6-1 and J usage is TRBJ1-5; no definite D call. V was shortened by 7 bases and J by 0 bases, with 7 bases between the two germline ends. Germline loops: CDR1 MNHNS, CDR2 SASEGT. The CDR3 runs to 13 residues. CDR3 region: CASKRDSNQPQHF. CDR3 DNA: TGTGCCAGCAAGAGAGATAGCAATCAGCCCCAGCATTTT.

The table lists this clone with a count of one. This rearrangement joins TRBV19 to TRBJ2-5; TRBD1 agrees at 9 bases. J lost 1 base, V lost 4 bases, and 4 bases had no gene match. CDR3 length: 15 amino acids. Germline CDR1 LNHDA, CDR2 SQIVND (reference sequence). Written as DNA, the CDR3 is TGTGCCAGTAGTAGGGACAGGGCCAGCCAAGAGACCCAGTACTTC. Its translation: CASSRDRASQETQYF.

The V gene is TRBV15, the J gene TRBJ1-2; TRBD1 is a possible D gene (6 bases). V was shortened by 1 base and J by 8 bases, with 11 bases between the two germline ends. Germline CDR1 LNHNV, CDR2 YYDKDF (reference sequence). The CDR3 length is 13 residues. The CDR3 is CATSRVQGDGYTF. The CDR3 nucleotides are TGTGCCACCAGCAGAGTACAGGGCGACGGCTACACCTTC. The full variable domain, with the rest looked up from reference TRBV15 and TRBJ1-2, is DAMVIQNPRYQVTQFGKPVTLSCSQTLNHNVMYWYQQKSSQAPKLLFHYYDKDFNNEADTPDNFQSRRPNTSFCFLDIRSPGLGDTAMYLCATSRVQGDGYTFGSGTRLTVV.

The V and J genes are TRBV6-5 and TRBJ1-2; D is possibly TRBD1 (5 bases). V was cut by 5 bases and J by 0 bases, with 10 bases left in between. The CDR3 extends over 14 amino acids. In germline, CDR1 is MNHEY, CDR2 SVGAGI. The CDR3 sequence: CASSTRVTNYGYTF. The CDR3 DNA reads as TGTGCCAGCAGTACCAGGGTGACTAACTATGGCTACACCTTC.

The rearrangement joins TRBV29-1 to TRBJ1-2; 9 nucleotides agree with TRBD1. The CDR3 is made up of 13 amino acids. Germline-derived CDR1 and CDR2 are SQVTM and ANQGSEA. J lost 2 bases, V lost 8 bases, and 6 bases had no gene match. The CDR3 sequence: CSTGTGTNYGYTF. CDR3 bases: TGCAGCACCGGGACAGGGACCAACTATGGCTACACCTTC.

This chain uses TRBV7-9 with TRBJ2-7; D gene unclear. The germline V gene has CDR1 SEHNR and CDR2 FQNEAQ (reference sequence). The CDR3 runs 12 residues. V gave up 5 bases and J gave up 0 bases, with 5 bases separating them. The CDR3 nucleotides are TGTGCCAGCAGCGTTAGCTCCTACGAGCAGTACTTC. This sequence encodes CASSVSSYEQYF.

This clone was counted a few times. The V call is TRBV2, the J call TRBJ1-2; D is possibly TRBD1 (6 bases). Germline assignment: CDR1 SNHLY and CDR2 FYNNEI. The CDR3 length is 12 residues. V shed 8 bases and J shed 3 bases, with 10 bases lying between them. CDR3 sequence reads: CASYAGDYGYTF. The CDR3 DNA reads as TGTGCCAGCTACGCAGGGGACTATGGCTACACCTTC.

This clone was counted once. The gene calls are TRBV9 and TRBJ1-3; 8 bases map to TRBD1. CDR1 SGDLS and CDR2 YYNGEE come from the germline V gene. This CDR3 region has 17 residues. Trimming at V came to 3 bases and at J to 0 bases, leaving 8 bases not matched to a gene. CDR3 nucleotides: TGTGCCAGCAGCGCACAAGGACAGGGCGGCTCTGGAAACACCATATATTTT. This sequence encodes CASSAQGQGGSGNTIYF.

In this sample, this clone turned up a few times. The CDR3, as DNA: TGTGCCAGCAGCCCGGGGGGAGACAGGGACCCCGACCAAGAGACCCAGTACTTC. Residues: CASSPGGDRDPDQETQYF. This chain joins TRBV12-1 and TRBJ2-5. TRBV12-1 is a recognized pseudogene. This CDR3 region has 18 residues.

The chain uses TRBV19 and TRBJ1-2; the match to TRBD1 covers 7 bases. The trim removed 6 bases at V and 0 bases at J, leaving 4 bases unmatched. The CDR3 runs to 14 residues. The germline gives CDR1 LNHDA, CDR2 SQIVND (reference sequence). CDR3 protein: CASRRQGTNYGYTF. CDR3 nucleotide sequence: TGTGCCAGTAGGAGACAGGGAACTAACTATGGCTACACCTTC.

The rearrangement uses TRBV19 and TRBJ2-5; TRBD1 matches at 10 bases. This CDR3 has 13 amino acids. The germline gives CDR1 LNHDA, CDR2 SQIVND (reference sequence). Losses at the gene ends were 10 bases for V and 5 bases for J; bases not matched to a gene: 7. CDR3 in DNA: TGTGCCACCCGGGACAGGGGTAGGGAGACCCAGTACTTC. Residues: CATRDRGRETQYF.

The rearrangement uses TRBV5-8 and TRBJ1-2, with 12 nucleotides matching TRBD1. The CDR3 extends over 17 amino acids. V lost 2 bases and J lost 7; bases outside the gene matches: 12. Germline CDR1 and CDR2: SGHTS and YDEGEE. In nucleotides, the CDR3 is TGTGCCAGCAGCTTCCGGGACAGGGGGCGGATGATGGCTGGCTACACCTTC. Translating it yields CASSFRDRGRMMAGYTF.